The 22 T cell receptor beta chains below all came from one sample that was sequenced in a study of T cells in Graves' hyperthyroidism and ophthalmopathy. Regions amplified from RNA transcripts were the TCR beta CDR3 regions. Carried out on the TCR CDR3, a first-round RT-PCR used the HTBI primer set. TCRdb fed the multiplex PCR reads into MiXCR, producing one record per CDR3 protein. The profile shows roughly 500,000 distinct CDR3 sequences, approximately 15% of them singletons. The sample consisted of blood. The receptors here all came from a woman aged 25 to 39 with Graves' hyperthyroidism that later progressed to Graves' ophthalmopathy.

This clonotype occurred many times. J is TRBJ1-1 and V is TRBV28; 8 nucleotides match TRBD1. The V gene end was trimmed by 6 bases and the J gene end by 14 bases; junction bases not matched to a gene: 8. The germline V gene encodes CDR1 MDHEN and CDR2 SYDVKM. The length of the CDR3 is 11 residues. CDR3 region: CASRQGARWFF. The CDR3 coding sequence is TGTGCCAGCAGGCAGGGGGCAAGGTGGTTCTTT.

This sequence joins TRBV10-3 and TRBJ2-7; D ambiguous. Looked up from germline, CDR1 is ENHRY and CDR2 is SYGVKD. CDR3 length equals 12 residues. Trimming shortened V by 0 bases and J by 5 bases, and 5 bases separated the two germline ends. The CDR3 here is CAISESWDEQYF. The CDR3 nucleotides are TGTGCCATCAGTGAGTCATGGGACGAGCAGTACTTC.

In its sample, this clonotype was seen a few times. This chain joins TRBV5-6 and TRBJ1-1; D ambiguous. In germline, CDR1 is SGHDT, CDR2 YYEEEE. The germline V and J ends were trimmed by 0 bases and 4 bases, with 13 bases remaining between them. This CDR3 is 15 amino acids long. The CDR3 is CASSLVERPGTEAFF. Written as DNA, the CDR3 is TGTGCCAGCAGCTTGGTCGAACGGCCGGGCACTGAAGCTTTCTTT.

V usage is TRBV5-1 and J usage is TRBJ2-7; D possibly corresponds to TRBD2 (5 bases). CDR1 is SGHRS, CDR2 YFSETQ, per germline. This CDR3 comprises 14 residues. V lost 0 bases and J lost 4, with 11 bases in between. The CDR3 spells CASSLEAGFYEQYF. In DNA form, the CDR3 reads TGCGCCAGCAGCTTGGAGGCGGGTTTTTACGAGCAGTACTTC.

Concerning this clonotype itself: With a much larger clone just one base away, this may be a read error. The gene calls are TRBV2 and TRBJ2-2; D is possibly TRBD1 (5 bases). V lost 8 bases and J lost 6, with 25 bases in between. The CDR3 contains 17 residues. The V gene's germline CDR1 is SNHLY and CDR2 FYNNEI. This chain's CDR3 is CASETKGEVWLAGELFF. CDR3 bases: TGTGCCAGCGAAACCAAAGGGGAAGTTTGGCTCGCCGGGGAGCTGTTTTTT.

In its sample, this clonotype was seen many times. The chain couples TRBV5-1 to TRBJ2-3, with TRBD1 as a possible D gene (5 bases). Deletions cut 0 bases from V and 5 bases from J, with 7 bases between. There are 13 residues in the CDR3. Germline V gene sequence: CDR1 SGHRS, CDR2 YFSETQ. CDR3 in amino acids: CASSLGQQDTQYF. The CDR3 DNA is TGCGCCAGCAGCTTGGGACAGCAAGATACGCAGTATTTT.

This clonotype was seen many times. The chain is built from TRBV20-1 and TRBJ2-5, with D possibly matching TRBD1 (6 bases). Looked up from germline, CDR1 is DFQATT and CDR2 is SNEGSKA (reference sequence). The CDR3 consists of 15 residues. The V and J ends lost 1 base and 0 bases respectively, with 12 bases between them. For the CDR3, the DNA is TGCAGTGCTAGAGGGGGGCAGGGGAACCAAGAGACCCAGTACTTC. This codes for CSARGGQGNQETQYF.

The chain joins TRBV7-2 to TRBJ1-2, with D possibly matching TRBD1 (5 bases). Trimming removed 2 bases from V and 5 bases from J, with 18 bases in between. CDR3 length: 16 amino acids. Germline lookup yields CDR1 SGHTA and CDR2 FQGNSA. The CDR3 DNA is TGTGCCAGCAGCTTAAAGGGGAACCTCTACATATATGGCTACACCTTC. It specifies CASSLKGNLYIYGYTF.

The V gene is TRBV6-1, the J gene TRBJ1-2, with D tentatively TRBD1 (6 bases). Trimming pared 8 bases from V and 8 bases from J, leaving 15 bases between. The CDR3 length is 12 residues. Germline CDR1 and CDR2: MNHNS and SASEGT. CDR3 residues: CASGFTGSGYTF. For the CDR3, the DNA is TGTGCCAGCGGATTCACAGGGTCCGGCTACACCTTC.

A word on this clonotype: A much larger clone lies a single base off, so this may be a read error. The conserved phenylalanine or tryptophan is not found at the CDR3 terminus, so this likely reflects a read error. The CDR3 is CASSPGDGTNQPQHL. The CDR3 DNA sequence: TGTGCCAGCTCACCAGGGGACGGAACCAATCAGCCCCAGCATCTT. The chain has TRBV18 and TRBJ1-5; perhaps TRBD1 as D (5 bases). CDR1 is KGHSH and CDR2 is LQKENI in the germline V gene. CDR3 length: 15 amino acids. Between the trimmed V and J ends, which lost 2 bases and 3 bases, there was a span of 11 bases.

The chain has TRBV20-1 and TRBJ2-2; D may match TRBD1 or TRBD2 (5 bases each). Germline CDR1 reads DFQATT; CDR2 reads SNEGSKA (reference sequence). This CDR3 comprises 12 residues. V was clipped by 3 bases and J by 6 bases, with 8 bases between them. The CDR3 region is CSASLGAGELFF. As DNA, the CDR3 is TGCAGTGCTAGTTTGGGGGCCGGGGAGCTGTTTTTT.

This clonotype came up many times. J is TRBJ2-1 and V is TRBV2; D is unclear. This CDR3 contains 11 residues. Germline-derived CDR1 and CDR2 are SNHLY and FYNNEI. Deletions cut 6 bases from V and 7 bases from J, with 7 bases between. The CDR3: CASSAKNEQFF. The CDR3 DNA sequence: TGTGCCAGCAGCGCTAAAAATGAGCAGTTCTTC.

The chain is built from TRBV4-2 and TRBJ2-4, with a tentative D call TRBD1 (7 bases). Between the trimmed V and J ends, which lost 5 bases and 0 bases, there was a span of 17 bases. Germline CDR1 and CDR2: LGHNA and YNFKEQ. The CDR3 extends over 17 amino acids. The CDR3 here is CASSSHQGGQAKNIQYF. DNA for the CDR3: TGTGCCAGCAGCTCCCACCAGGGGGGACAAGCCAAAAACATTCAGTACTTC.

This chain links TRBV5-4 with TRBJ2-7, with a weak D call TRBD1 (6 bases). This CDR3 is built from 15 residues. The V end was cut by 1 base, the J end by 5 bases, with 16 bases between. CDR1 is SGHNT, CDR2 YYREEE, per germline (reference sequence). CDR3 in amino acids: CASSLRAGADHEQYF. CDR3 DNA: TGTGCCAGCAGCTTGAGGGCAGGGGCGGACCACGAGCAGTACTTC.

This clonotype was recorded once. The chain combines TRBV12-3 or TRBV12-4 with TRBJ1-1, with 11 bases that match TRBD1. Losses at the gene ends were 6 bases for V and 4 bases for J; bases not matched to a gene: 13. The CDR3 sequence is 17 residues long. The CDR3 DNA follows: TGTGCCAGCAGCCCAGGACAGGGGGCGGGATTTGGCACTGAAGCTTTCTTT. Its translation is CASSPGQGAGFGTEAFF.

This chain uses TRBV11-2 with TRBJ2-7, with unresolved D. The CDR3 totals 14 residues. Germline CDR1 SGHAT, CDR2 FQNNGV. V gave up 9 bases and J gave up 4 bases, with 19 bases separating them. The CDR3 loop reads CASSRSGSLYEQYF. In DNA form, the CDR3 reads TGTGCCAGTAGTAGATCCGGGTCACTTTACGAGCAGTACTTC.

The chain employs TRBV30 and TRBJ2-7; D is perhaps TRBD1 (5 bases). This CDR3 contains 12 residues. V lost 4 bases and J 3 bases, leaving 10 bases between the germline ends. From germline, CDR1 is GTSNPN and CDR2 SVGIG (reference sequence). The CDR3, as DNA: TGTGCCTGGAAAGGCCAGGGCTACGAGCAGTACTTC. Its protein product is CAWKGQGYEQYF.

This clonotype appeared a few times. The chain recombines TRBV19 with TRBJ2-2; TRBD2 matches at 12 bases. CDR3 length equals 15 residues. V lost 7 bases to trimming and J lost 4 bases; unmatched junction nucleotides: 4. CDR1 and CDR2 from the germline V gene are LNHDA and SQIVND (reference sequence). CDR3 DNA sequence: TGTGCCAGTACCCTGACTAGCGGGGGCACCGGGGAGCTGTTTTTT. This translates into CASTLTSGGTGELFF. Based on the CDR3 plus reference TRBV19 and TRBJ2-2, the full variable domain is DGGITQSPKYLFRKEGQNVTLSCEQNLNHDAMYWYRQDPGQGLRLIYYSQIVNDFQKGDIAEGYSVSREKKESFPLTVTSAQKNPTAFYLCASTLTSGGTGELFFGEGSRLTVL.

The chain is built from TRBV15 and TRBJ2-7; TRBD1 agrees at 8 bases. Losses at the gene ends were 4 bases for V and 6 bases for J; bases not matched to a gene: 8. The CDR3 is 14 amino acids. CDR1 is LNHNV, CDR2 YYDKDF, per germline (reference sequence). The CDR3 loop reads CATSKGQAVSEQYF. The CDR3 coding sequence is TGTGCCACCAGCAAGGGACAGGCGGTTAGCGAGCAGTACTTC.

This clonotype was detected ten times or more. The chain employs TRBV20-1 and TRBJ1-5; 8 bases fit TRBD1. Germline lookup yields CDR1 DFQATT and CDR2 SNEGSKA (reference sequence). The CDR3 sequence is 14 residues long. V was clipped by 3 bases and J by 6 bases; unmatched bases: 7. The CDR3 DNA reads TGCAGTGCTAGGGACAGGGAGGCCATTCAGCCCCAGCATTTT. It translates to CSARDREAIQPQHF.

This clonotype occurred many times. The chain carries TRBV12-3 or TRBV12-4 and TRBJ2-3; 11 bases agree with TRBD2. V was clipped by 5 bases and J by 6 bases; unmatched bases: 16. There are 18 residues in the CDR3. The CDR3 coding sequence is TGTGCCAGCAGTCAATCGTTGGGGACTAGCGGACCTATGGATACGCAGTATTTT. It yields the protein CASSQSLGTSGPMDTQYF.

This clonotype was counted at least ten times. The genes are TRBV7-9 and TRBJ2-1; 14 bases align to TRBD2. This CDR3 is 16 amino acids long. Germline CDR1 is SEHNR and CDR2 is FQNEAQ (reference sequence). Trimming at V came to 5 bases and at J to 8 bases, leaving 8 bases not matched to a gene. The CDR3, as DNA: TGTGCCAGCAGCCCCGGGACTAGCGGGAGTATCGATGAGCAGTTCTTC. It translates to CASSPGTSGSIDEQFF.